There are many counts of the clone carrying this T cell receptor beta chain. A sample-barcoded 5' primer and a J-beta primer mix were used in a second PCR of about 7 to 11 cycles. TCRdb called the 5' RACE reads again in MiXCR, with one record for every CDR3 protein. The sample lists around 1,500,000 distinct CDR3 sequences, roughly 28% occurring once. The data belong to a study of blood T cells in healthy people across ages. With 0 bases clipped from V and 5 bases from J, the junction kept 6 bases outside the gene matches. This CDR3 is 15 amino acids long. The germline CDR1 and CDR2 sequences are SEHNR and FQNEAQ (reference sequence).

The material sequenced was blood. The J gene is TRBJ2-5, the V gene TRBV7-9, with 7 nucleotides matching TRBD1. The receptor was isolated from a woman aged 30 to 39 in good health. DNA of the CDR3: TGTGCCAGCAGCTTAGCCTCTAGCAGGGGGGAGACCCAGTACTTC. Its protein product is CASSLASSRGETQYF.